The table lists the clone carrying this T cell receptor (beta chain) with a few counts. One end of the junction is discordant with germline, which a read error may explain. RNA was isolated and reverse transcribed to cDNA, the sequencing template. Profiled with immunoSEQ multiplex PCR; TCRdb holds only in-frame clones, not every one. The sample consists of about 69,000 clones, under 75% of them appearing once. This sample was included in a study of CD8+ T cells in alopecia areata. Sorted populations comprised CD4+ and CD8+ T cells obtained from PBMCs. This CDR3 has 13 amino acids. Germline assignment: CDR1 SEHNR and CDR2 FQNEAQ (reference sequence).

The starting material was CD8+ T cells sorted from blood, obtained at week 0. The V and J genes are TRBV7-9 and TRBJ2-1; 7 bases map to TRBD1. The clonotype comes from a human donor with alopecia areata. CDR3 DNA sequence: TGTGCCAGCAGCCACCCAGACAGGGTCAAAGTGCTCTTC. It is translated as CASSHPDRVKVLF.